Each of the 24 T cell receptor beta chains below was sequenced from the same sample in a study of PD-L1 blockade in urothelial cancer. Sample time point: peripheral blood 6 weeks after treatment start. Generated by immunoSEQ multiplex PCR, the TCRdb table keeps only in-frame clones and is missing some. This repertoire shows about 27,000 clones, approximately 77% found once; its top ten account for roughly 1.5%. The material was PBMCs, obtained around atezolizumab (anti-PD-L1) treatment. These receptors were collected from a man in his 70s with urothelial cancer.

The chain is built from TRBV7-2 and TRBJ1-2; D is unclear. Trimming stripped 1 base from V and 8 bases from J, with 8 bases between. The CDR3 is 12 amino acids. Germline-derived CDR1 and CDR2 are SGHTA and FQGNSA. CDR3 sequence: CASSLDSPGYTF. As DNA, the CDR3 is TGTGCCAGCAGCTTAGACAGTCCGGGCTACACCTTC. Complete variable domain (other parts from reference TRBV7-2 and TRBJ1-2): GAGVSQSPSNKVTEKGKDVELRCDPISGHTALYWYRQSLGQGLEFLIYFQGNSAPDKSGLPSDRFSAERTGGSVSTLTIQRTQQEDSAVYLCASSLDSPGYTFGSGTRLTVV.

The chain employs TRBV27 and TRBJ1-5; 7 positions agree with TRBD1. V was clipped by 6 bases and J by 6 bases; unmatched bases: 11. The CDR3 contains 15 residues. Germline values: CDR1 MNHEY, CDR2 SMNVEV (reference sequence). The CDR3 region is CASSRTQGVGQPQHF. The CDR3 nucleotides read TGTGCCAGCAGCCGAACTCAGGGGGTGGGTCAGCCCCAGCATTTT.

The rearrangement uses TRBV7-9 and TRBJ1-5; D not resolved. The CDR3 has 14 amino acids. Per germline, CDR1 SEHNR and CDR2 FQNEAQ (reference sequence). Between the trimmed V and J ends, which lost 1 base and 7 bases, there was a span of 11 bases. DNA of the CDR3: TGTGCCAGCAGCTTAGATTGGGTCGGGCAGCCCCAGCATTTT. Amino acid sequence: CASSLDWVGQPQHF.

The chain uses TRBV9 and TRBJ2-1; 11 nucleotides line up with TRBD1. The germline CDR1 and CDR2 sequences are SGDLS and YYNGEE. This CDR3 region has 15 residues. V dropped 0 bases and J dropped 8; count of bases not matched to a gene: 4. The CDR3 nucleotides are TGTGCCAGCAGCGTAGAGGGACAGGGGGTGGATGAGCAGTTCTTC. Translating it yields CASSVEGQGVDEQFF.

This chain links TRBV28 with TRBJ2-5, with 8 bases matching TRBD1. Germline assignment: CDR1 MDHEN and CDR2 SYDVKM. V was pared by 6 bases and J by 4 bases, with 10 bases of the junction left unmatched. The CDR3 covers 15 residues. The CDR3 loop is CASSTMTGTGETQYF. The CDR3, as DNA: TGTGCCAGCAGCACAATGACCGGGACAGGAGAGACCCAGTACTTC.

There are a few counts of this clone. The chain uses TRBV7-8 and TRBJ2-1; 7 bases match TRBD2. After removal of 4 bases from V and 0 bases from J, the junction contained 6 bases not matched to a gene. The CDR3 spans 16 residues. The germline V gene encodes CDR1 SGHVS and CDR2 FQNEAQ. CDR3 sequence (DNA): TGTGCCAGCAGCTCCACTAGCGCAAGCTCCTACAATGAGCAGTTCTTC. Its translation is CASSSTSASSYNEQFF.

In its sample, this clone is medium-sized. CDR3 amino acids: CASSQVDMVSYNEQFF. CDR3 sequence (DNA): TGCGCCAGCAGCCAAGTGGACATGGTCTCCTACAATGAGCAGTTCTTC. The genes are TRBV4-1 and TRBJ2-1; D might be TRBD1 (5 bases). V was pared by 1 base and J by 0 bases, with 10 bases between. The CDR3 has 16 amino acids. CDR1 and CDR2 (germline): MGHRA, YSYEKL.

Only one count was recorded for this clone. The chain links TRBV19 to TRBJ2-2; TRBD1 aligns across 8 bases. Trimming removed 11 bases from V and 5 bases from J; junction bases left unmatched: 19. Looked up from germline, CDR1 is LNHDA and CDR2 is SQIVND (reference sequence). The CDR3 spans 17 residues. This CDR3 is CASKGQGPSRGTGELFF. CDR3 nucleotides: TGTGCCTCAAAAGGACAGGGACCTTCGCGTGGGACCGGGGAGCTGTTTTTT.

J is TRBJ1-1 and V is TRBV18, with D uncertain. With 8 bases removed from V and 5 bases from J, the gap between germline ends came to 24 bases. Germline V gene sequence: CDR1 KGHSH, CDR2 LQKENI. This CDR3 is 16 amino acids long. The CDR3 protein is CASTPTPESSGTEAFF. The CDR3 DNA is TGTGCCAGCACCCCTACTCCCGAGTCGTCCGGGACTGAAGCTTTCTTT.

This chain links TRBV6-1 with TRBJ1-5, with D unresolved. This CDR3 is built from 16 residues. Germline V gives CDR1 MNHNS, CDR2 SASEGT. Trimming pared 2 bases from V and 4 bases from J, leaving 15 bases between. The CDR3 DNA reads as TGTGCCAGCAGTGAATCCTACCCTGAGGGAAATCAGCCCCAGCATTTT. Its translation: CASSESYPEGNQPQHF.

The chain couples TRBV6-1 to TRBJ2-7, with 9 bases fitting TRBD1. CDR1 MNHNS and CDR2 SASEGT come from the germline V gene. This CDR3 comprises 14 residues. The junction had 3 bases not matched to a gene; V was cut back by 1 base and J by 5 bases. For the CDR3, the DNA is TGTGCCAGCAGTGAAGTGGGACAGGGTGACGAGCAGTACTTC. It specifies CASSEVGQGDEQYF.

This clone was seen a handful of times. The chain recombines TRBV6-1 with TRBJ1-3, with 7 bases fitting TRBD1. Germline V gene lookup returns CDR1 MNHNS and CDR2 SASEGT. This CDR3 has 15 amino acids. The V and J ends lost 3 bases and 2 bases, in that order; junction bases with no gene match: 4. The CDR3 loop reads CASSDRGTPGNTIYF. The CDR3 region has the DNA TGTGCCAGCAGTGACAGGGGGACTCCTGGAAACACCATATATTTT.

This clone was seen once. This sequence joins TRBV29-1 and TRBJ1-1; D is ambiguous. Trimming pared 7 bases from V and 4 bases from J, leaving 16 bases between. The CDR3 has 13 amino acids. Germline V gene lookup returns CDR1 SQVTM and CDR2 ANQGSEA. The CDR3 loop reads CSATPGSGTEAFF. CDR3 nucleotides: TGCAGCGCCACTCCGGGGAGCGGCACTGAAGCTTTCTTT.

The V call is TRBV7-9, the J call TRBJ1-2; D is perhaps TRBD1 (6 bases). The germline gives CDR1 SEHNR, CDR2 FQNEAQ (reference sequence). Trimming removed 5 bases at V and 4 bases at J, with 23 bases between. The CDR3 sequence is 17 residues long. CDR3 loop: CASSLPLQGTELYGYTF. The CDR3 DNA follows: TGTGCCAGCAGCCTACCCTTACAGGGCACCGAACTCTATGGCTACACCTTC.

The J gene is TRBJ1-4, the V gene TRBV6-6, with TRBD1 matching over 8 bases. The CDR3 runs 14 residues. V shed 7 bases, J shed 6 bases, and the junction held 7 bases outside the gene matches. Germline CDR1 MNHNY, CDR2 SVGAGI (reference sequence). The chain's CDR3 is CASIGAGGDEKLFF. The CDR3 DNA follows: TGTGCCAGCATTGGGGCAGGGGGCGATGAAAAACTGTTTTTT.

The gene calls are TRBV27 and TRBJ2-7, with D unresolved. V lost 3 bases, J lost 3 bases, and 15 bases lay in between. Looked up from germline, CDR1 is MNHEY and CDR2 is SMNVEV (reference sequence). This CDR3 comprises 15 residues. The CDR3 DNA reads as TGTGCCAGCAGTTTTTCTCTCCCCCGCGGCTACGAGCAGTACTTC. Translating it yields CASSFSLPRGYEQYF.

The chain is built from TRBV28 and TRBJ2-2; 11 bases match TRBD2. The V and J ends lost 1 base and 6 bases, in that order; junction bases with no gene match: 10. This CDR3 is 18 amino acids long. CDR1 is MDHEN, CDR2 SYDVKM, per germline. This chain's CDR3 is CASSLSPLLAGEAGELFF. For the CDR3, the DNA is TGTGCCAGCAGTTTATCTCCCTTACTAGCGGGAGAGGCCGGGGAGCTGTTTTTT.

This clone has just a few counts. The rearrangement links TRBV7-2 to TRBJ2-6; D may be TRBD1 (6 bases). The CDR3 is 18 amino acids. Deletions cut 5 bases from V and 0 bases from J, with 17 bases between. CDR1 is SGHTA and CDR2 is FQGNSA in the germline V gene. This CDR3 reads CASSVTGTRDSGANVLTF. DNA for the CDR3: TGTGCCAGCAGCGTAACCGGGACACGCGACTCTGGGGCCAACGTCCTGACTTTC. The full variable domain, with the rest looked up from reference TRBV7-2 and TRBJ2-6, is GAGVSQSPSNKVTEKGKDVELRCDPISGHTALYWYRQSLGQGLEFLIYFQGNSAPDKSGLPSDRFSAERTGGSVSTLTIQRTQQEDSAVYLCASSVTGTRDSGANVLTFGAGSRLTVL.

The rearrangement uses TRBV5-1 and TRBJ2-5, with unresolved D. The J call may be faulty, since TRBJ2-7 better matches the DNA end. This CDR3 has 13 residues. CDR1 is SGHRS, CDR2 YFSETQ, per germline. The CDR3 bases are TGCGCCAGCAGCTTGGCGCATACCTACGAGCAGTACTTC. It specifies CASSLAHTYEQYF.

This rearrangement joins TRBV7-6 to TRBJ2-7; 11 positions agree with TRBD2. V was pared by 4 bases and J by 4 bases, with 9 bases of the junction left unmatched. In germline, CDR1 is SGHVS, CDR2 FNYEAQ. The CDR3 runs 16 residues. The CDR3 DNA is TGTGCCAGCAGCTCGGGGGCGGCTAGCGGGAGGTACGAGCAGTACTTC. Amino acids: CASSSGAASGRYEQYF.

This clone was picked up a small number of times. The chain couples TRBV5-4 to TRBJ1-1; D not resolved. This CDR3 is 13 amino acids long. V was clipped by 4 bases and J by 0 bases, with 7 bases between them. Germline CDR1 reads SGHNT; CDR2 reads YYREEE (reference sequence). This CDR3 reads CASSTQMNTEAFF. DNA for the CDR3: TGTGCCAGCAGCACACAGATGAACACTGAAGCTTTCTTT.

This clone has only one observation. The J gene is TRBJ2-7, the V gene TRBV28; 10 nucleotides align to TRBD1. V lost 7 bases and J lost 6; bases outside the gene matches: 3. The V gene's germline CDR1 is MDHEN and CDR2 SYDVKM. This CDR3 is built from 12 residues. CDR3: CASIGDRGEQYF. The CDR3 DNA reads as TGTGCCAGCATAGGGGACAGGGGCGAGCAGTACTTC.

The gene calls are TRBV20-1 and TRBJ1-1; TRBD1 agrees at 7 bases. The V gene's germline CDR1 is DFQATT and CDR2 SNEGSKA (reference sequence). This CDR3 is 11 amino acids long. The ends lost 8 bases at V and 5 bases at J; junction bases unmatched: 5. The DNA for the CDR3 is TGCAGTATATCACAGGGGACTGAAGCTTTCTTT. Translation gives CSISQGTEAFF.

The V and J genes are TRBV7-9 and TRBJ2-3; 13 bases line up with TRBD2. The V segment lost 5 bases and the J segment 1 base; nucleotides outside the gene matches: 3. The CDR3 contains 16 residues. CDR1 and CDR2 (germline): SEHNR, FQNEAQ (reference sequence). CDR3 region: CASSVGTSGGTDTQYF. For the CDR3, the DNA is TGTGCCAGCAGCGTCGGGACTAGCGGGGGCACAGATACGCAGTATTTT. Together with reference TRBV7-9 and TRBJ2-3, the CDR3 gives the full variable domain: DTGVSQNPRHKITKRGQNVTFRCDPISEHNRLYWYRQTLGQGPEFLTYFQNEAQLEKSRLLSDRFSAERPKGSFSTLEIQRTEQGDSAMYLCASSVGTSGGTDTQYFGPGTRLTVL.